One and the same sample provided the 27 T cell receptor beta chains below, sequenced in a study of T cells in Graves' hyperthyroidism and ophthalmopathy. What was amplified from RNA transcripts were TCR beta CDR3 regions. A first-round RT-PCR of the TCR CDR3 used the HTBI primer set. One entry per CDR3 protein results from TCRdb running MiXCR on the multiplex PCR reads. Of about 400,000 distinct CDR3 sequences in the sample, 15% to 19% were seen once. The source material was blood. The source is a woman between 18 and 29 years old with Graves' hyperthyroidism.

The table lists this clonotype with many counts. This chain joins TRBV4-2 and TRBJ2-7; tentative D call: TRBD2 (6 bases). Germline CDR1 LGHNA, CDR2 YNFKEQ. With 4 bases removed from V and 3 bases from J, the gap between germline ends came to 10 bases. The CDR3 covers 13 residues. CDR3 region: CASSPRLDYEQYF. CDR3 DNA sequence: TGTGCCAGCAGCCCGCGACTAGACTACGAGCAGTACTTC.

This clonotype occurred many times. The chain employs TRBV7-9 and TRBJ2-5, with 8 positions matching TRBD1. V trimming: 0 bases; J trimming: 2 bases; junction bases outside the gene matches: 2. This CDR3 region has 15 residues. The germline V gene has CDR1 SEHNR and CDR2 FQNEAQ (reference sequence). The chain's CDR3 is CASSLAGTGQETQYF. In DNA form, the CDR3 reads TGTGCCAGCAGCTTAGCCGGGACAGGACAAGAGACCCAGTACTTC.

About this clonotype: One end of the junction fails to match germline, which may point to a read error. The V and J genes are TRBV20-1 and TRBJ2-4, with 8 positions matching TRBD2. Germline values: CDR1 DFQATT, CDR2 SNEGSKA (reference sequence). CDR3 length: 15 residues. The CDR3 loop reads CIALRREAGKNIQYF. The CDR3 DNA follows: TGCATTGCTCTTCGGCGGGAGGCAGGCAAAAACATTCAGTACTTC.

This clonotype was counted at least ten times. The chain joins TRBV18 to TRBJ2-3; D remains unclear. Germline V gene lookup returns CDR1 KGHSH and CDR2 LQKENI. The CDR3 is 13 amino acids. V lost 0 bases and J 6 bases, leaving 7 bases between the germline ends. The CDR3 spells CASSPPSGDTQYF. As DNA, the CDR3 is TGTGCCAGCTCACCACCGAGTGGGGATACGCAGTATTTT. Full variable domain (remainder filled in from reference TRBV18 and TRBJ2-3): NAGVMQNPRHLVRRRGQEARLRCSPMKGHSHVYWYRQLPEEGLKFMVYLQKENIIDESGMPKERFSAEFPKEGPSILRIQQVVRGDSAAYFCASSPPSGDTQYFGPGTRLTVL.

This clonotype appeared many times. The CDR3 region has the DNA TGCGCCAGCAGCTTCTGGACAGGGGTCCTCCAAGAGACCCAGTACTTC. Encoded protein: CASSFWTGVLQETQYF. The genes are TRBV5-1 and TRBJ2-5, with 9 bases that match TRBD1. With V trimmed by 2 bases and J by 1 base, 6 bases remained unmatched. Germline V gives CDR1 SGHRS, CDR2 YFSETQ. CDR3 size: 16 residues.

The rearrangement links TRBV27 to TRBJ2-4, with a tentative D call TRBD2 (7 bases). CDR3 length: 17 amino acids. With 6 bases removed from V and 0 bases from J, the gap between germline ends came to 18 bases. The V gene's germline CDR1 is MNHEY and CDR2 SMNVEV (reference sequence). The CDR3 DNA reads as TGTGCCAGCAGCTCATCGGGGGGCCCTCTAGCCAAAAACATTCAGTACTTC. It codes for CASSSSGGPLAKNIQYF.

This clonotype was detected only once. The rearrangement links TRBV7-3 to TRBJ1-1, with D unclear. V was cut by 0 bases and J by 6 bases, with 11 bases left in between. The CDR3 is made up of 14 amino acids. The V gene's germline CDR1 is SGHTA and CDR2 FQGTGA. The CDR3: CASSLTAGFAEAFF. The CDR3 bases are TGTGCCAGCAGCTTAACGGCAGGCTTCGCTGAAGCTTTCTTT.

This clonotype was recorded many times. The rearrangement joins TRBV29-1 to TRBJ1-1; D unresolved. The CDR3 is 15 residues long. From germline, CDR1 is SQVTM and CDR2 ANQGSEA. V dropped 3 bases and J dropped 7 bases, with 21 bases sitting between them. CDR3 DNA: TGCAGCGTTGAGGGTCAGGTCGGAATGTTCGATGAAGCTTTCTTT. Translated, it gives CSVEGQVGMFDEAFF.

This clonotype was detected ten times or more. This CDR3 reads CAISGGQGYEQYF. The CDR3 DNA is TGTGCCATCAGTGGCGGACAGGGCTACGAGCAGTACTTC. This chain connects TRBV10-3 to TRBJ2-7, with 8 nucleotides matching TRBD1. The CDR3 extends over 13 amino acids. Germline lookup yields CDR1 ENHRY and CDR2 SYGVKD. The trim removed 4 bases at V and 3 bases at J, leaving 2 bases unmatched.

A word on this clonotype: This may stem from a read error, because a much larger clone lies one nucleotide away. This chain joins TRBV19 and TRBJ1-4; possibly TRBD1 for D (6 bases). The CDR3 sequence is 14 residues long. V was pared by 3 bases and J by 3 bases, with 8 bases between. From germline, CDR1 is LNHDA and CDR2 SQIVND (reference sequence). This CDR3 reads CASSMGAANEKLFF. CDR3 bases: TGTGCCAGTAGTATGGGGGCGGCTAATGAAAAACTGTTTTTT. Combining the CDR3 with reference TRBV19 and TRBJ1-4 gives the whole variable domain DGGITQSPKYLFRKEGQNVTLSCEQNLNHDAMYWYRQDPGQGLRLIYYSQIVNDFQKGDIAEGYSVSREKKESFPLTVTSAQKNPTAFYLCASSMGAANEKLFFGSGTQLSVL.

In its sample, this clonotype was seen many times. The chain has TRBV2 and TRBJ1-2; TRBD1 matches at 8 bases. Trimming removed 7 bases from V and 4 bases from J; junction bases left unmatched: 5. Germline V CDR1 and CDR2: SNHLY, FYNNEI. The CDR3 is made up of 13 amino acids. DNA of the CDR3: TGTGCCAGCACCAGACAGGGGTCCTATGGCTACACCTTC. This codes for CASTRQGSYGYTF.

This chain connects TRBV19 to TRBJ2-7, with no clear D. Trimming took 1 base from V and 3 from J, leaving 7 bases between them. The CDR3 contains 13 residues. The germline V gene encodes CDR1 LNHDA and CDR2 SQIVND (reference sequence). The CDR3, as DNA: TGTGCCAGTAGTATAGGCTTGAACTACGAGCAGTACTTC. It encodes CASSIGLNYEQYF.

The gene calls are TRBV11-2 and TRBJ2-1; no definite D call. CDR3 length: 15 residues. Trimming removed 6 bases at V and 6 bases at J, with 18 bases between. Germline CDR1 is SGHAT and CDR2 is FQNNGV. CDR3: CASSSTSLSLNEQFF. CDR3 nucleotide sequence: TGTGCCAGCAGTTCGACAAGCCTCTCTCTCAATGAGCAGTTCTTC. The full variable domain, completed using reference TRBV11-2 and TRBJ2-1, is EAGVAQSPRYKIIEKRQSVAFWCNPISGHATLYWYQQILGQGPKLLIQFQNNGVVDDSQLPKDRFSAERLKGVDSTLKIQPAKLEDSAVYLCASSSTSLSLNEQFFGPGTRLTVL.

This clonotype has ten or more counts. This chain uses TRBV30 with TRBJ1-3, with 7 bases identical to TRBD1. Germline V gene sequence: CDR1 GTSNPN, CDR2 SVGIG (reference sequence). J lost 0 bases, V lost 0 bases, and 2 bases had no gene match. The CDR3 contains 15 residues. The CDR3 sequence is CAWSVGTASGNTIYF. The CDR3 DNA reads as TGTGCCTGGAGTGTAGGGACAGCCTCTGGAAACACCATATATTTT.

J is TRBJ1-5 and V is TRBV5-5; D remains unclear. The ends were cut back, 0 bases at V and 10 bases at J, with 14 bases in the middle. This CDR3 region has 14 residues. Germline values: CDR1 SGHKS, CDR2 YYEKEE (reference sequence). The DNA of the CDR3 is TGTGCCAGCAGCTTGGGTGGGCCAGGCGGACCCCAGCATTTT. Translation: CASSLGGPGGPQHF.

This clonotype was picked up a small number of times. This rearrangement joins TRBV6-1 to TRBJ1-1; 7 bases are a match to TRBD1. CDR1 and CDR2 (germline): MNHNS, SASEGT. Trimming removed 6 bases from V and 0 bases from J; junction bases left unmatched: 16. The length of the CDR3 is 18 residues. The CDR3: CASSPASGTVRMNTEAFF. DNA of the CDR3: TGTGCCAGCAGCCCTGCCTCCGGGACAGTTAGGATGAACACTGAAGCTTTCTTT.

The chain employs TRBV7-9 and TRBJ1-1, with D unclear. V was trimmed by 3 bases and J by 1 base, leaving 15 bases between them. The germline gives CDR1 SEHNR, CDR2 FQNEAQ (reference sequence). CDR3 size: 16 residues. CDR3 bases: TGTGCCAGCAGCTTTGGGCCCCTTGAAACGAACACTGAAGCTTTCTTT. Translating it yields CASSFGPLETNTEAFF.

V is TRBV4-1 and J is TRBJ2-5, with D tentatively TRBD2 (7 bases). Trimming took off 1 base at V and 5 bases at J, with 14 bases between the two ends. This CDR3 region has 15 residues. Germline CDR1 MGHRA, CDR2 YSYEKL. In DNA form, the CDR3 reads TGCGCCAGCAGCCAAGTGGAGGGGGGGCGGGAGACCCAGTACTTC. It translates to CASSQVEGGRETQYF.

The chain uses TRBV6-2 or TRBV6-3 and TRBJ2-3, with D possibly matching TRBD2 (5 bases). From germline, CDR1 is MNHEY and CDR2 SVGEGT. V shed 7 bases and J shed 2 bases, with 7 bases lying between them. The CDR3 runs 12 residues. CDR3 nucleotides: TGTGCCAGCAACGACTACACAGATACGCAGTATTTT. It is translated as CASNDYTDTQYF.

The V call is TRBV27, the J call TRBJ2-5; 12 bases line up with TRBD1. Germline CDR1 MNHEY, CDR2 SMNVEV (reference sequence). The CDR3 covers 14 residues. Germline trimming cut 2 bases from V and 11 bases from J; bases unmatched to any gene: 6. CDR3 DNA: TGTGCCAGCAGTTTAATCGGGGACAGGGGGCCTCAGTACTTC. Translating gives CASSLIGDRGPQYF.

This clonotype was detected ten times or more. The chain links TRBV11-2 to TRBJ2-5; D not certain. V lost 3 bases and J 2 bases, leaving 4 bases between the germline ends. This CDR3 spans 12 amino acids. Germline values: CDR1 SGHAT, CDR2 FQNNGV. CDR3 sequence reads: CASSFGQETQYF. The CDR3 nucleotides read TGTGCCAGCAGCTTCGGGCAAGAGACCCAGTACTTC.

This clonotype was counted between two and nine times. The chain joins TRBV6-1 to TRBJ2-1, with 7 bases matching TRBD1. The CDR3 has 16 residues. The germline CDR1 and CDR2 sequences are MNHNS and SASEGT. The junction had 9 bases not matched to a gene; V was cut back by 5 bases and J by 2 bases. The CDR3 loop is CASSPPTGTPYNEQFF. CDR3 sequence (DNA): TGTGCCAGCAGTCCTCCGACAGGGACCCCCTACAATGAGCAGTTCTTC.

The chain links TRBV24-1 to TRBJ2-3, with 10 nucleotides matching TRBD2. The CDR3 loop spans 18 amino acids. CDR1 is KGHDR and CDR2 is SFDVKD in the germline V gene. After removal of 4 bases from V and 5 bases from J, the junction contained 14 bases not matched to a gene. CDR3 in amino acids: CATSDPPSGRAGGDTQYF. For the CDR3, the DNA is TGTGCCACCAGTGACCCCCCCAGCGGGAGGGCCGGGGGAGATACGCAGTATTTT.

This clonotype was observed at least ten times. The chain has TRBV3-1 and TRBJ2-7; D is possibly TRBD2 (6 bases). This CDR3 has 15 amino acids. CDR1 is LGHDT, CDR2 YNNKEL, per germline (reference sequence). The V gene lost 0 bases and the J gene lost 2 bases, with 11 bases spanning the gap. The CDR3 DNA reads TGTGCCAGCAGCCAAGATAACCGGGAGCCCTACGAGCAGTACTTC. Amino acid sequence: CASSQDNREPYEQYF.

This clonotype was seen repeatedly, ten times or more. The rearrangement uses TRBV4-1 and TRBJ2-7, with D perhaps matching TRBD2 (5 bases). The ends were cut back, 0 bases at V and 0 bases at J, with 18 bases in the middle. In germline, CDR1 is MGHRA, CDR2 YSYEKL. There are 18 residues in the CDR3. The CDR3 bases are TGCGCCAGCAGCCAAGATTCGAGTCGACGGACTTCCTCCTACGAGCAGTACTTC. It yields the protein CASSQDSSRRTSSYEQYF.

For the CDR3, the DNA is TGCAGTGCTAGAGCCGGGACAGGGACACACAATGAGCAGTTCTTC. Translated: CSARAGTGTHNEQFF. The chain is built from TRBV20-1 and TRBJ2-1, with 9 nucleotides matching TRBD1. Germline trimming cut 1 base from V and 5 bases from J; bases unmatched to any gene: 6. The germline V gene has CDR1 DFQATT and CDR2 SNEGSKA (reference sequence). The CDR3 runs 15 residues.

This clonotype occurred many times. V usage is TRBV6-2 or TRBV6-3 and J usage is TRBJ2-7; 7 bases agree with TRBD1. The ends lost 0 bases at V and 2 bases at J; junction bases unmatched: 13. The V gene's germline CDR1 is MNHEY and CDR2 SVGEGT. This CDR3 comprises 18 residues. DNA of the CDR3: TGTGCCAGCAGTTACTCGTTCGGCAGGGGGTTAAGGACCTACGAGCAGTACTTC. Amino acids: CASSYSFGRGLRTYEQYF.